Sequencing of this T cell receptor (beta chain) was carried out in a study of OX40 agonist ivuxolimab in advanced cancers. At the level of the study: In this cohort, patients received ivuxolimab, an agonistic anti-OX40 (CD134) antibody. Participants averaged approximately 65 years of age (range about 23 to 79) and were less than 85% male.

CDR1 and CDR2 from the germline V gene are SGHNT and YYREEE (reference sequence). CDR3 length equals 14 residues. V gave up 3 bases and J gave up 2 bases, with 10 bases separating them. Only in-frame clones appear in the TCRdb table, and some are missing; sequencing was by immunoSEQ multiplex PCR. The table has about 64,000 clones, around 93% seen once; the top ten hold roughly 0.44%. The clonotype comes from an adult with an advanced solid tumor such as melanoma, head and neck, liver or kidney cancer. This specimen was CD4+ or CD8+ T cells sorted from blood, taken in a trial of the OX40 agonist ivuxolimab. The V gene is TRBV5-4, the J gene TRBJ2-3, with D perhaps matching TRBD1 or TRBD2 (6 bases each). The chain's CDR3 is CASSWRGNTDTQYF. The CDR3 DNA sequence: TGTGCCAGCAGCTGGAGGGGGAACACAGATACGCAGTATTTT.